Many counts were recorded for the clone carrying this T cell receptor beta chain. The antigen is unknown. These data are taken from a study of read filtering for tumor transcriptome and immune sequencing. Study information: Fewer than 10 patients were R-ISS I, 16 were R-ISS II, about seven were R-ISS III. Study findings and constraints: Sorted CD138-negative bone marrow cells were not purified T cells.

This library used around 0.4 ug RNA and molecular barcoded adaptors spanning alpha/delta and beta/gamma chains. TCRdb processed the reads anew with MiXCR; each CDR3 protein has one entry. The sample shows over 50,000 distinct CDR3 sequences, about 15% of them seen only once. Bone marrow was sampled from every patient at the time of active disease. V dropped 2 bases and J dropped 2 bases, with 7 bases sitting between them. The CDR3 is 14 amino acids. From germline, CDR1 is SGHVS and CDR2 FQNEAQ. Sequencing was carried out using a population of CD138-negative cells sorted from bone marrow. The chain links TRBV7-8 to TRBJ2-1, with TRBD2 as a possible D gene (5 bases). The sequence derives from a donor at least 40 years old with multiple myeloma. CDR3 amino acids: CASSLRETYNEQFF. Here the CDR3 DNA reads TGTGCCAGCAGCTTAAGGGAGACCTACAATGAGCAGTTCTTC. Full variable domain (outside the CDR3, taken from reference TRBV7-8 and TRBJ2-1): GAGVSQSPRYKVAKRGQDVALRCDPISGHVSLFWYQQALGQGPEFLTYFQNEAQLDKSGLPSDRFFAERPEGSVSTLKIQRTQQEDSAVYLCASSLRETYNEQFFGPGTRLTVL.